The 18 T cell receptor beta chains given below trace back to one sample, sequenced in a study of neurological immune-mediated disorders. TCRdb re-derived calls from the 5' RACE reads in MiXCR, one entry per CDR3 protein. The table includes 70,000 to 95,000 distinct CDR3 sequences, roughly 13% detected once. Time point here: longitudinal time-point 2. Sequences were obtained from PBMCs. Receptor source: a female donor with HTLV-1-associated myelopathy (HAM/TSP).

This clonotype was seen many times. The CDR3 DNA follows: TGCAGTGCCAGACTAGACGGGGGAAGGGAAAATTCACCCCTCCACTTT. Translated: CSARLDGGRENSPLHF. The genes are TRBV20-1 and TRBJ1-6, with D perhaps matching TRBD1 (5 bases). From germline, CDR1 is DFQATT and CDR2 SNEGSKA (reference sequence). CDR3 size: 16 residues. Between the trimmed V and J ends, which lost 6 bases and 7 bases, there was a span of 22 bases.

This clonotype has at least ten counts. The chain carries TRBV5-6 and TRBJ2-3, with D hard to call. CDR3 length: 13 residues. Trimming shortened V by 1 base and J by 0 bases, and 3 bases separated the two germline ends. Per the germline V gene, CDR1 is SGHDT and CDR2 is YYEEEE. The CDR3 DNA follows: TGTGCCAGCAGCTTGTCGAGCACAGATACGCAGTATTTT. Its protein product is CASSLSSTDTQYF.

This clonotype has a count of ten or more. This chain uses TRBV12-3 or TRBV12-4 with TRBJ1-1, with D possibly matching TRBD1 (6 bases). The V and J ends lost 3 bases and 5 bases respectively, with 10 bases between them. The CDR3 has 13 amino acids. The CDR3 region has the DNA TGTGCCAGCAGTTTCACAGGGTTAACTGAAGCTTTCTTT. Translating it yields CASSFTGLTEAFF.

The sample holds a few counts of this clonotype. V and J are TRBV11-2 and TRBJ2-1; 7 bases align to TRBD2. CDR3 length: 14 residues. V shed 5 bases and J 8 bases; nucleotides not matched to a gene: 9. CDR1 is SGHAT, CDR2 FQNNGV, per germline. CDR3 sequence reads: CASSPGLVRHEQFF. CDR3 nucleotide sequence: TGTGCCAGCAGCCCTGGACTAGTTAGGCATGAGCAGTTCTTC.

This chain joins TRBV19 and TRBJ2-6; D gene ambiguous. The CDR3 sequence is 14 residues long. Germline V lookup: CDR1 LNHDA, CDR2 SQIVND (reference sequence). Trimming removed 3 bases from V and 7 bases from J, with 10 bases in between. DNA of the CDR3: TGTGCCAGTAGTATTCGGATGGATGCCAACGTCCTGACTTTC. The encoded protein is CASSIRMDANVLTF.

The table lists this clonotype with many counts. The gene calls are TRBV3-1 and TRBJ2-1, with a weak D call TRBD2 (7 bases). The germline V gene has CDR1 LGHDT and CDR2 YNNKEL (reference sequence). V lost 2 bases to trimming and J lost 10 bases, with 24 bases between them. The CDR3 runs to 17 residues. DNA for the CDR3: TGTGCCAGCAGCCAAAGGGGCGGGGGACATTCCCGGGAGGAGCAGTTCTTC. Translating it yields CASSQRGGGHSREEQFF.

This clonotype was recorded many times. This chain joins TRBV15 and TRBJ2-1; 7 positions match TRBD1. The CDR3 extends over 14 amino acids. V trimming: 8 bases; J trimming: 3 bases; junction bases outside the gene matches: 7. Per the germline V gene, CDR1 is LNHNV and CDR2 is YYDKDF (reference sequence). The CDR3 reads CATRRQGDYNEQFF. In nucleotides, the CDR3 is TGTGCCACCCGAAGACAGGGTGACTACAATGAGCAGTTCTTC.

This clonotype was observed many times. The chain uses TRBV5-5 and TRBJ2-3; D is ambiguous. The CDR3 runs to 12 residues. The germline V and J ends were trimmed by 6 bases and 6 bases, with 11 bases remaining between them. Per the germline V gene, CDR1 is SGHKS and CDR2 is YYEKEE (reference sequence). The CDR3 reads CASIFWGDTQYF. In DNA form, the CDR3 reads TGTGCCAGCATCTTCTGGGGTGATACGCAGTATTTT. The variable domain in full, with the rest retrieved from reference TRBV5-5 and TRBJ2-3, is DAGVTQSPTHLIKTRGQQVTLRCSPISGHKSVSWYQQVLGQGPQFIFQYYEKEERGRGNFPDRFSARQFPNYSSELNVNALLLGDSALYLCASIFWGDTQYFGPGTRLTVL.

On this clonotype itself: A much bigger clone sits one base away, suggesting this may be a read error. The chain combines TRBV20-1 with TRBJ2-3; unclear D gene. Germline loops: CDR1 DFQATT, CDR2 SNEGSKA (reference sequence). The CDR3 contains 13 residues. The CDR3, as DNA: TGCAGTGATAGAGATCTCCGCACAGATACGCAGTATTTT. The encoded protein is CSDRDLRTDTQYF.

This clonotype has ten or more counts. J is TRBJ2-3 and V is TRBV28; TRBD2 might be the D (6 bases). The CDR3 runs 16 residues. Germline V gene data show CDR1 as MDHEN and CDR2 as SYDVKM. Trimming took 4 bases from V and 0 from J, leaving 14 bases between them. The CDR3, as DNA: TGTGCCAGCAGTTCCCCCGGGAGTCCAAGCACAGATACGCAGTATTTT. Translating gives CASSSPGSPSTDTQYF.

This clonotype was counted many times. The J gene is TRBJ1-2, the V gene TRBV20-1; possible D gene TRBD1, 5 bases. Trimming took off 7 bases at V and 0 bases at J, with 12 bases between the two ends. The CDR3 is 13 residues long. CDR1 and CDR2 (germline): DFQATT, SNEGSKA (reference sequence). As DNA, the CDR3 is TGCAGTGTGCGGGGCAGCCCTAACTATGGCTACACCTTC. Translated: CSVRGSPNYGYTF.

This clonotype was observed a few times. This sequence joins TRBV7-3 and TRBJ2-7, with D unclear. CDR1 SGHTA and CDR2 FQGTGA come from the germline V gene. The CDR3 covers 13 residues. Trimming took 2 bases from V and 4 from J, leaving 9 bases between them. The CDR3 loop is CASSLYAPYEQYF. The CDR3 DNA reads TGTGCCAGCAGCTTATATGCCCCTTACGAGCAGTACTTC.

The rearrangement joins TRBV6-2 or TRBV6-3 to TRBJ2-7, with D perhaps TRBD1 (6 bases). Germline lookup yields CDR1 MNHEY and CDR2 SVGEGT. V was pared by 7 bases and J by 2 bases, with 18 bases between. CDR3 size: 15 residues. CDR3 sequence reads: CASKKIGQTPYEQYF. The CDR3 DNA reads TGTGCCAGCAAGAAAATCGGACAGACACCCTACGAGCAGTACTTC.

This clonotype appeared many times. This rearrangement joins TRBV20-1 to TRBJ1-1; 11 bases agree with TRBD1. The germline V gene encodes CDR1 DFQATT and CDR2 SNEGSKA (reference sequence). This CDR3 is built from 13 residues. The CDR3 DNA is TGCACGGGGACAGGGGGGGCAGGCACTGAAGCTTTCTTT. Its translation: CTGTGGAGTEAFF.

Ten or more counts support this clonotype. The chain uses TRBV24-1 and TRBJ2-5; unclear D gene. V gave up 0 bases and J gave up 7 bases, with 11 bases separating them. The CDR3 is 14 residues long. Germline V gives CDR1 KGHDR, CDR2 SFDVKD. CDR3: CATSDLHEWSTQYF. The CDR3 DNA reads TGTGCCACCAGTGATTTGCATGAGTGGTCGACCCAGTACTTC.

This clonotype showed up many times. The chain carries TRBV7-2 and TRBJ2-7; maybe TRBD1 (5 bases). Trimming took off 5 bases at V and 3 bases at J, with 20 bases between the two ends. Germline CDR1 is SGHTA and CDR2 is FQGNSA. The CDR3 is made up of 16 amino acids. CDR3 in DNA: TGTGCCAGCAGCGCCCGGTATCAGGGTAGCTTCTACGAGCAGTACTTC. As protein: CASSARYQGSFYEQYF. The entire variable domain, with the rest obtained from reference TRBV7-2 and TRBJ2-7, is as follows: GAGVSQSPSNKVTEKGKDVELRCDPISGHTALYWYRQSLGQGLEFLIYFQGNSAPDKSGLPSDRFSAERTGGSVSTLTIQRTQQEDSAVYLCASSARYQGSFYEQYFGPGTRLTVT.

This clonotype has at least ten counts. The CDR3 is CASSLGGSLDKYEQYF. The CDR3 bases are TGCGCCAGCAGCTTGGGCGGGTCACTAGATAAGTACGAGCAGTACTTC. The chain recombines TRBV5-1 with TRBJ2-7, with TRBD2 as a possible D gene (5 bases). Per the germline V gene, CDR1 is SGHRS and CDR2 is YFSETQ. With 0 bases removed from V and 4 bases from J, the gap between germline ends came to 17 bases. The CDR3 has 16 residues.

There are many counts of this clonotype. The V and J genes are TRBV5-1 and TRBJ2-5; D is ambiguous. The ends were cut back, 2 bases at V and 1 base at J, with 6 bases in the middle. This CDR3 region has 13 residues. CDR1 is SGHRS, CDR2 YFSETQ, per germline. As DNA, the CDR3 is TGCGCCAGCAGCTTCAATGGCCAAGAGACCCAGTACTTC. Its translation: CASSFNGQETQYF.